These T cell receptor beta chains were read from a single sample in a study of ipilimumab plus nivolumab after autologous stem cell transplantation. TCRdb keeps only in-frame clones here, not all; method: immunoSEQ multiplex PCR. The sample has fewer than 3,500 clones; roughly 80% are singletons. The sequencing used PBMCs, collected in a trial of ipilimumab plus nivolumab as post-transplant consolidation. The receptors come from a male donor with primary mediastinal lymphoma. The CDR3 runs from the conserved cysteine through the conserved F or W. Fields, in order: V gene, D gene, J gene, CDR3 DNA, CDR3 protein. The D gene is left open where the match is weak.

v_gene: TRBV19; d_gene: NA; j_gene: TRBJ2-1; CDR3nt: TGTGCCAGTCAGTCTAGCCTCTCCTACAATGAGCAGTTCTTC; CDR3aa: CASQSSLSYNEQFF
v_gene: TRBV27; d_gene: NA; j_gene: TRBJ2-1; CDR3nt: TGTGCCAGCAGTCCCGGACTAACCTACAATGAGCAGTTCTTC; CDR3aa: CASSPGLTYNEQFF
v_gene: TRBV4-1; d_gene: NA; j_gene: TRBJ1-5; CDR3nt: TGCGCCAGCAGCCGAGAGCCAACGGGGAGATCGCGATACCAGCCCCAGCATTTT; CDR3aa: CASSREPTGRSRYQPQHF
v_gene: TRBV5-1; d_gene: TRBD1; j_gene: TRBJ2-2; CDR3nt: TGCGCCAGCAGCGAGGGACAGGGGTCGAACACCGGGGAGCTGTTTTTT; CDR3aa: CASSEGQGSNTGELFF
v_gene: TRBV6-6; d_gene: NA; j_gene: TRBJ2-1; CDR3nt: TGTGCCAGCAGTTACACACCAGGGGTGGGCGGCGGTGAGCAGTTCTTC; CDR3aa: CASSYTPGVGGGEQFF
v_gene: TRBV30; d_gene: TRBD1; j_gene: TRBJ1-4; CDR3nt: TGTGCCTGGTGGGCCGGGACAGCCAACATTAAATTGGGATTT; CDR3aa: CAWWAGTANIKLGF
v_gene: TRBV19; d_gene: NA; j_gene: TRBJ1-5; CDR3nt: TGTGCCAGCCAAGACAGAGGTAGCAATCAGCCCCAGCATTTT; CDR3aa: CASQDRGSNQPQHF
v_gene: TRBV7-9; d_gene: TRBD2; j_gene: TRBJ2-3; CDR3nt: TGTGCCAGCAGCTTCGGTAGCGGGGGAACAGATACGCAGTATTTT; CDR3aa: CASSFGSGGTDTQYF
v_gene: TRBV5-1; d_gene: TRBD2; j_gene: TRBJ2-7; CDR3nt: TGCGCCAGCAGCTTGGTCCCGGGAGGGGACTACGAGCAGTACTTC; CDR3aa: CASSLVPGGDYEQYF
v_gene: TRBV5-1; d_gene: TRBD1; j_gene: TRBJ1-4; CDR3nt: TGCGCCAGCAGCAGGGAGGGAGACTGGACAGGGGGTCGAGAAAAACTGTTTTTT; CDR3aa: CASSREGDWTGGREKLFF
v_gene: TRBV19; d_gene: NA; j_gene: TRBJ2-5; CDR3nt: TGTGCCAGTAGTAGGGGCCTCACGGAGGGAGAGACCCAGTACTTC; CDR3aa: CASSRGLTEGETQYF